This T cell receptor (beta chain) emerged from a study of T cells in Graves' hyperthyroidism and ophthalmopathy. Uncontrolled infections, other autoimmune diseases, pregnancy or lactation led to exclusion of patients. Amplified TCR beta CDR3 regions came from RNA transcripts. Carried out on the TCR CDR3, a first-round RT-PCR used the HTBI primer set. TCRdb re-called the multiplex PCR reads with MiXCR, one entry per CDR3 protein. The data hold hundreds of thousands of distinct CDR3 sequences, with around 15% observed a single time. Trimming stripped 4 bases from V and 0 bases from J, with 7 bases between. There are 14 residues in the CDR3. Germline V gives CDR1 LNHDA, CDR2 SQIVND (reference sequence). Study observations and caveats: Blood samples included most of the expanded thyroid clonotypes exceeding 0.001. A model using 13 V-J features told ophthalmopathy apart from stable hyperthyroidism.

With regard to this clonotype: No antigen is known for it.

This chain uses TRBV19 with TRBJ2-1; D gene ambiguous. This receptor was taken from a woman younger than 35 with Graves' hyperthyroidism. Sequenced sample: blood. The CDR3 is CASSSGFSYNEQFF. The CDR3 region has the DNA TGTGCCAGTAGTAGCGGCTTCTCCTACAATGAGCAGTTCTTC. Complete variable domain (other parts from reference TRBV19 and TRBJ2-1): DGGITQSPKYLFRKEGQNVTLSCEQNLNHDAMYWYRQDPGQGLRLIYYSQIVNDFQKGDIAEGYSVSREKKESFPLTVTSAQKNPTAFYLCASSSGFSYNEQFFGPGTRLTVL.